What follows are 16 T cell receptor beta chains derived from one specimen sequenced in a study of blood T cell repertoires in COVID-19. Assay: immunoSEQ multiplex PCR; the TCRdb copy retains only in-frame clones and omits some. The sample has 90,000 or so clones; 75% to 90% are singletons. What was sequenced was peripheral blood. The receptor source for this set is a man aged 80 or over with active or convalescent COVID-19.

The gene calls are TRBV5-4 and TRBJ1-1, with TRBD1 as a possible D gene (6 bases). Germline V gives CDR1 SGHNT, CDR2 YYREEE (reference sequence). V gave up 2 bases and J gave up 2 bases, with 10 bases separating them. This CDR3 region has 14 residues. CDR3 region: CASSFGQKNTEAFF. CDR3 in DNA: TGTGCCAGCAGCTTCGGACAGAAAAACACTGAAGCTTTCTTT.

The genes are TRBV30 and TRBJ1-1; no reliable D call. The CDR3 extends over 12 amino acids. The V gene's germline CDR1 is GTSNPN and CDR2 SVGIG (reference sequence). V lost 4 bases and J 11 bases, leaving 17 bases between the germline ends. Written as DNA, the CDR3 is TGTGCCTGGACCCCTGGGCCATCATGGGCTTTCTTT. This sequence encodes CAWTPGPSWAFF. Combining the CDR3 with reference TRBV30 and TRBJ1-1 gives the whole variable domain SQTIHQWPATLVQPVGSPLSLECTVEGTSNPNLYWYRQAAGRGLQLLFYSVGIGQISSEVPQNLSASRPQDRQFILSSKKLLLSDSGFYLCAWTPGPSWAFFGQGTRLTVV.

The chain joins TRBV19 to TRBJ2-1; D not resolved. Germline CDR1 is LNHDA and CDR2 is SQIVND (reference sequence). There are 11 residues in the CDR3. Trimming took 5 bases from V and 5 from J, leaving 4 bases between them. The CDR3 coding sequence is TGTGCCAGTAGTGAGAACAATGAGCAGTTCTTC. Its protein is CASSENNEQFF.

The chain recombines TRBV4-2 with TRBJ1-2; a possible D gene is TRBD1 (6 bases). Germline-derived CDR1 and CDR2 are LGHNA and YNFKEQ. This CDR3 has 15 residues. The V end lost 0 bases, the J end lost 4 bases, and 12 bases lay between the germline ends. CDR3 DNA sequence: TGTGCCAGCAGCCAAGACTACGGGACACCCTATGGCTACACCTTC. Protein sequence: CASSQDYGTPYGYTF.

The V call is TRBV25-1, the J call TRBJ2-7; TRBD1 is a possible D gene (6 bases). The V and J ends lost 2 bases and 3 bases respectively, with 14 bases between them. CDR1 and CDR2 (germline): MGHDK, SYGVNS. The CDR3 loop spans 15 amino acids. CDR3 in DNA: TGTGCCAGCAGTGAAACAGGGTACTATCACTACGAGCAGTACTTC. It yields the protein CASSETGYYHYEQYF.

The V call is TRBV7-9, the J call TRBJ1-4; no clear D. Per the germline V gene, CDR1 is SEHNR and CDR2 is FQNEAQ (reference sequence). Trimming pared 4 bases from V and 0 bases from J, leaving 9 bases between. This CDR3 has 15 residues. This CDR3 reads CASSSDGTTNEKLFF. The CDR3, as DNA: TGTGCCAGCAGCTCAGACGGGACAACTAATGAAAAACTGTTTTTT.

V gene TRBV4-3 combines with J gene TRBJ1-3; D unclear. The CDR3 contains 15 residues. Germline CDR1 reads LGHNA; CDR2 reads YSLEER. Trimming shortened V by 0 bases and J by 7 bases, and 13 bases separated the two germline ends. The chain's CDR3 is CASSQDFTPRNTIYF. CDR3 nucleotide sequence: TGCGCCAGCAGCCAAGATTTCACGCCGAGGAACACCATATATTTT.

There are a few counts of this clone. The CDR3 nucleotides read TGTGCCAGCAGCTCTGCTTCACATAACAATGAGCAGTTCTTC. Translated, it gives CASSSASHNNEQFF. The V call is TRBV7-8, the J call TRBJ2-1; D is unresolved. The CDR3 runs 14 residues. V was trimmed by 4 bases and J by 5 bases, leaving 12 bases between them. The germline V gene has CDR1 SGHVS and CDR2 FQNEAQ.

The rearrangement uses TRBV24-1 and TRBJ2-3; TRBD1 agrees at 12 bases. Trimming removed 2 bases from V and 4 bases from J; junction bases left unmatched: 3. The CDR3 length is 16 residues. Germline CDR1 KGHDR, CDR2 SFDVKD. The CDR3 DNA reads as TGTGCCACCAGTGATTGGGGACAGGGGGCTTCAGATACGCAGTATTTT. Its translation: CATSDWGQGASDTQYF.

This chain joins TRBV28 and TRBJ2-3, with D tentatively TRBD2 (5 bases). Trimming removed 1 base from V and 2 bases from J, with 10 bases in between. This CDR3 is 15 amino acids long. CDR1 MDHEN and CDR2 SYDVKM come from the germline V gene. The CDR3 is CASSLLGAFTDTQYF. The CDR3 nucleotides are TGTGCCAGCAGTTTATTGGGAGCCTTCACAGATACGCAGTATTTT. The full variable domain, with the rest looked up from reference TRBV28 and TRBJ2-3, is DVKVTQSSRYLVKRTGEKVFLECVQDMDHENMFWYRQDPGLGLRLIYFSYDVKMKEKGDIPEGYSVSREKKERFSLILESASTNQTSMYLCASSLLGAFTDTQYFGPGTRLTVL.

The table lists this clone with a few counts. J is TRBJ2-1 and V is TRBV5-1, with D perhaps matching TRBD2 (6 bases). The CDR3 sequence is 16 residues long. Germline CDR1 reads SGHRS; CDR2 reads YFSETQ. Trimming removed 0 bases at V and 0 bases at J, with 10 bases between. The CDR3 region is CASSLAPRDSYNEQFF. The CDR3 coding sequence is TGCGCCAGCAGCTTGGCCCCGCGGGACTCCTACAATGAGCAGTTCTTC.

This clone has just one count. The chain employs TRBV4-1 and TRBJ1-4; D unclear. The V gene lost 3 bases and the J gene lost 8 bases, with 19 bases spanning the gap. The V gene's germline CDR1 is MGHRA and CDR2 YSYEKL. The CDR3 length is 16 residues. This CDR3 is CASSHILLGDLEKLFF. The CDR3, as DNA: TGCGCCAGCAGCCACATCCTTTTAGGAGACCTCGAAAAACTGTTTTTT.

The chain carries TRBV28 and TRBJ2-5; 11 nucleotides match TRBD2. The V and J ends lost 7 bases and 0 bases, in that order; junction bases with no gene match: 4. The CDR3 extends over 15 amino acids. Germline CDR1 reads MDHEN; CDR2 reads SYDVKM. This CDR3 reads CASTSSGGYQETQYF. The CDR3 DNA reads TGTGCCAGCACATCTAGCGGGGGGTACCAAGAGACCCAGTACTTC. Together with reference TRBV28 and TRBJ2-5, the CDR3 gives the full variable domain: DVKVTQSSRYLVKRTGEKVFLECVQDMDHENMFWYRQDPGLGLRLIYFSYDVKMKEKGDIPEGYSVSREKKERFSLILESASTNQTSMYLCASTSSGGYQETQYFGPGTRLLVL.

The table lists this clone with a count of one. This sequence joins TRBV29-1 and TRBJ2-1, with D perhaps matching TRBD2 (5 bases). This CDR3 contains 13 residues. Germline-derived CDR1 and CDR2 are SQVTM and ANQGSEA. Trimming took off 5 bases at V and 9 bases at J, with 17 bases between the two ends. CDR3 residues: CSVSGDTSGEQFF. Here the CDR3 DNA reads TGCAGCGTTTCGGGCGACACTAGTGGTGAGCAGTTCTTC.

The chain combines TRBV20-1 with TRBJ1-5; unclear D gene. With 3 bases removed from V and 3 bases from J, the gap between germline ends came to 9 bases. The CDR3 spans 13 residues. Germline V gene sequence: CDR1 DFQATT, CDR2 SNEGSKA (reference sequence). This CDR3 is CSASSRINQPQHF. The CDR3 region has the DNA TGCAGTGCTAGTAGCCGAATCAATCAGCCCCAGCATTTT.

This clone was seen a handful of times. This sequence joins TRBV6-5 and TRBJ1-4; TRBD1 is a possible D gene (5 bases). Between the trimmed V and J ends, which lost 6 bases and 5 bases, there was a span of 10 bases. This CDR3 comprises 13 residues. From germline, CDR1 is MNHEY and CDR2 SVGAGI. CDR3 nucleotides: TGTGCCAGCAGGATAAGACAGAATGAAAAACTGTTTTTT. This encodes CASRIRQNEKLFF.